This T cell receptor beta chain was identified during a study of blood T cell repertoires in COVID-19. Study information: COVID-19 samples collected from the United States, Italy and Spain covered acute and convalescent phases. Sample material is recorded as cDNA or gDNA derived from T cells, B-cell-depleted T cells, or PBMCs.

This clone appeared a few times. The CDR3 extends over 14 amino acids. The V gene's germline CDR1 is SEHNR and CDR2 FQNEAQ (reference sequence). Trimming cost V 5 bases and J 1 base; bases outside gene matches: 4. In the source study's methods: Using reference gene primer amplification, nucleated cell counts were estimated. The table came from immunoSEQ multiplex PCR; TCRdb's copy has only in-frame clones and leaves some out. The V and J calls and clone size come from that table; D and trimming were worked out from the DNA. Here the sample spans 20,000 to 25,000 clones, 86% being singletons. Material for sequencing was peripheral blood. The TCR originated in a man in his fifties with active COVID-19. The J gene is TRBJ2-7, the V gene TRBV7-9; 8 bases are shared with TRBD2. CDR3 amino acids: CASSPAGASYEQYF. Written as DNA, the CDR3 is TGTGCCAGCAGCCCAGCGGGGGCTTCCTACGAGCAGTACTTC.